The table lists the clone carrying this T cell receptor beta chain with many counts. The target antigen is unknown. The record originates from a study of T-cell memory formation after mild COVID-19. Study background: In these data, TCR clusters were largely donor specific. General study findings and limits: The second-wave clones peaking on day 37 were not confirmed as SARS-CoV-2-specific. Clones that got smaller from day 15 to 85 had even CD4/CD8, while clones growing later tipped toward CD4+.

The length of the CDR3 is 16 residues. The V gene lost 7 bases and the J gene lost 4 bases, with 21 bases spanning the gap. In TCRdb, the 5' RACE reads were re-called with MiXCR into one record per CDR3 protein. Altogether roughly 29,000 distinct CDR3 sequences are present, just under 7.5% being singletons, with the ten largest covering 11% to 15%. The chain uses TRBV12-3 or TRBV12-4 and TRBJ2-3; D is undetermined. The sample taken for sequencing was PBMCs or a T cell subset sorted from them (not recorded which). This TCR derives from an adult woman who had mild COVID-19 (a few samples of this study predate the infection). Cell type and time point are not known. The CDR3 DNA sequence: TGTGCCAGCACCGATACTGGGCACCATGGGGCAGATACGCAGTATTTT. This translates into CASTDTGHHGADTQYF.